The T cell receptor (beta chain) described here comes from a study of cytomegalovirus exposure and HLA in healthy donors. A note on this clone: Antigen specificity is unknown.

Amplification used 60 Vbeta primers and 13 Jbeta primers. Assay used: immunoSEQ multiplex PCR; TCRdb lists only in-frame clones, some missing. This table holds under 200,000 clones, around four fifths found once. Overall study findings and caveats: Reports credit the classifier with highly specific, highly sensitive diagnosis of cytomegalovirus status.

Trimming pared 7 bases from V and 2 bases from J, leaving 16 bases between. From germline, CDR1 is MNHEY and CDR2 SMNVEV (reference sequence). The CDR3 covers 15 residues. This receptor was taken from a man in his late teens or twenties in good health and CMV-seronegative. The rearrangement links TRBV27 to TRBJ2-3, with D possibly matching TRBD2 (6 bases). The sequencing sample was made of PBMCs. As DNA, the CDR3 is TGTGCCAGCAAACCTAAGCGGGCCCACACAGATACGCAGTATTTT. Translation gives CASKPKRAHTDTQYF.